The 23 T cell receptor beta chains given below trace back to one sample, sequenced in a study of blood T cell repertoires in COVID-19 (TCRdb year 2020). Library preparation employed the immunoSEQ multiplex PCR assay. What TCRdb holds here is the immuneACCESS table cut down to in-frame rearrangements. Part of the clones is not present; checked against another copy, under half of the missing clones reflect an unresolved V gene, and the others are unexplained. This sample holds 15,000 to 16,000 clones; 76% were observed only once. The top ten clones comprise 25% to 35% of the sample. Sequences were obtained from peripheral blood. These receptors came from a man in his 70s with active or convalescent COVID-19.

The count of this clone is one. The chain recombines TRBV6-5 with TRBJ1-2; D ambiguous. CDR1 MNHEY and CDR2 SVGAGI come from the germline V gene. V dropped 6 bases and J dropped 0 bases, with 8 bases sitting between them. This CDR3 has 13 amino acids. In DNA form, the CDR3 reads TGTGCCAGCAGGTCGGGAGCTAACTATGGCTACACCTTC. This encodes CASRSGANYGYTF.

The chain is built from TRBV12-3 or TRBV12-4 and TRBJ1-1; 8 bases line up with TRBD1. With V trimmed by 6 bases and J by 4 bases, 4 bases remained unmatched. The CDR3 sequence is 13 residues long. The CDR3 loop is CASSRQGSTEAFF. DNA for the CDR3: TGTGCCAGCAGCCGACAGGGGTCCACTGAAGCTTTCTTT.

The rearrangement joins TRBV18 to TRBJ2-7; 10 bases agree with TRBD1. CDR1 and CDR2 from the germline V gene are KGHSH and LQKENI. The CDR3 runs 15 residues. Trimming cost V 0 bases and J 2 bases; bases outside gene matches: 1. CDR3 loop: CASSPPGQGTYEQYF. CDR3 nucleotides: TGTGCCAGCTCACCACCGGGACAGGGGACCTACGAGCAGTACTTC.

This sequence joins TRBV4-2 and TRBJ2-7; weak D call: TRBD2 (6 bases). Per the germline V gene, CDR1 is LGHNA and CDR2 is YNFKEQ. The CDR3 spans 16 residues. Trimming cost V 0 bases and J 4 bases, with 16 bases left between them. The CDR3 sequence: CASSQEGRGWGYEQYF. The CDR3, as DNA: TGTGCCAGCAGCCAAGAGGGGCGGGGCTGGGGATACGAGCAGTACTTC.

V is TRBV15 and J is TRBJ2-5; D not resolved. The CDR3 covers 13 residues. The germline V gene encodes CDR1 LNHNV and CDR2 YYDKDF (reference sequence). V was clipped by 4 bases and J by 1 base, with 7 bases between them. Written as DNA, the CDR3 is TGTGCCACCAGCACTAGACTCCAAGAGACCCAGTACTTC. It specifies CATSTRLQETQYF.

This clone appeared once. This chain uses TRBV7-8 with TRBJ2-2, with D possibly matching TRBD2 (6 bases). CDR1 is SGHVS and CDR2 is FQNEAQ in the germline V gene. V lost 5 bases and J 5 bases, leaving 18 bases between the germline ends. The CDR3 has 16 residues. DNA for the CDR3: TGTGCCAGCAGCCCCCCGGGGGACCAGAGAACCGGGGAGCTGTTTTTT. Translation: CASSPPGDQRTGELFF. The full variable domain, completed using reference TRBV7-8 and TRBJ2-2, is GAGVSQSPRYKVAKRGQDVALRCDPISGHVSLFWYQQALGQGPEFLTYFQNEAQLDKSGLPSDRFFAERPEGSVSTLKIQRTQQEDSAVYLCASSPPGDQRTGELFFGEGSRLTVL.

This chain connects TRBV7-2 to TRBJ2-3, with 14 bases fitting TRBD2. The trim removed 2 bases at V and 5 bases at J, leaving 3 bases unmatched. This CDR3 comprises 16 residues. In germline, CDR1 is SGHTA, CDR2 FQGNSA. The CDR3 spells CASSLTGLAGGDTQYF. In DNA form, the CDR3 reads TGTGCCAGCAGCTTAACCGGACTAGCGGGAGGAGATACGCAGTATTTT.

The rearrangement links TRBV28 to TRBJ1-6; D is uncertain. The length of the CDR3 is 14 residues. CDR1 MDHEN and CDR2 SYDVKM come from the germline V gene. Trimming stripped 3 bases from V and 9 bases from J, with 12 bases between. CDR3 nucleotide sequence: TGTGCCAGCAGTTTGCCGACTATGGGTTCACCCCTCCACTTT. Protein: CASSLPTMGSPLHF.

The J gene is TRBJ2-5, the V gene TRBV19; 10 bases align to TRBD1. The CDR3 covers 15 residues. CDR1 and CDR2 (germline): LNHDA, SQIVND (reference sequence). Germline trimming cut 9 bases from V and 5 bases from J; bases unmatched to any gene: 12. The CDR3 nucleotides read TGTGCCAGCAAAGACGCGGGACAGGGGATGGAGACCCAGTACTTC. This sequence encodes CASKDAGQGMETQYF.

This chain links TRBV19 with TRBJ1-5, with TRBD1 matching over 7 bases. The length of the CDR3 is 13 residues. V gave up 2 bases and J gave up 8 bases; unmatched junction bases: 3. Looked up from germline, CDR1 is LNHDA and CDR2 is SQIVND (reference sequence). CDR3 loop: CASSINRGEPQHF. In nucleotides, the CDR3 is TGTGCCAGTAGTATAAACAGGGGAGAGCCCCAGCATTTT.

The rearrangement links TRBV5-4 to TRBJ1-1; 8 bases fit TRBD1. This CDR3 has 15 residues. The germline CDR1 and CDR2 sequences are SGHNT and YYREEE (reference sequence). V was clipped by 1 base and J by 5 bases; unmatched bases: 7. CDR3 DNA: TGTGCCAGCAGCTTGTCCCAGGGGGCGAGAACTGAAGCTTTCTTT. It encodes CASSLSQGARTEAFF.

J is TRBJ2-7 and V is TRBV6-5; the match to TRBD2 covers 9 bases. V lost 8 bases to trimming and J lost 2 bases; unmatched junction nucleotides: 1. Germline assignment: CDR1 MNHEY and CDR2 SVGAGI. CDR3 length: 12 amino acids. The CDR3 DNA reads TGTGCCAGCGGCGGGGGGGCCTACGAGCAGTACTTC. Its translation is CASGGGAYEQYF.

This chain uses TRBV4-2 with TRBJ1-5; 8 positions match TRBD1. V gave up 0 bases and J gave up 6 bases; unmatched junction bases: 4. The CDR3 is made up of 15 amino acids. Germline CDR1 LGHNA, CDR2 YNFKEQ. CDR3 sequence: CASSQERQGFQPQHF. The CDR3 DNA reads TGTGCCAGCAGCCAAGAGAGACAGGGGTTTCAGCCCCAGCATTTT.

This chain joins TRBV3-1 (or the pseudogene TRBV3-2) and TRBJ2-3, with TRBD2 matching over 9 bases. CDR1 is LGHDT and CDR2 is YNNKEL in the germline V gene (reference sequence). The V gene end was trimmed by 3 bases and the J gene end by 4 bases; junction bases not matched to a gene: 11. The CDR3 has 17 amino acids. In DNA, the CDR3 is TGTGCCAGCAGCCAGACCCTTAGCGGGAGTGGGCCAGATACGCAGTATTTT. Translating gives CASSQTLSGSGPDTQYF.

This clone was detected only a few times. The chain combines TRBV7-2 with TRBJ1-6; weak D call: TRBD1 (5 bases). The CDR3 runs to 15 residues. Germline V gene lookup returns CDR1 SGHTA and CDR2 FQGNSA. Trimming took 1 base from V and 10 from J, leaving 14 bases between them. The CDR3 DNA follows: TGTGCCAGCAGCTTAGAGGAGCTAGGGGCCTCACCCCTCCACTTT. It codes for CASSLEELGASPLHF. The entire variable domain, with the rest obtained from reference TRBV7-2 and TRBJ1-6, is as follows: GAGVSQSPSNKVTEKGKDVELRCDPISGHTALYWYRQSLGQGLEFLIYFQGNSAPDKSGLPSDRFSAERTGGSVSTLTIQRTQQEDSAVYLCASSLEELGASPLHFGNGTRLTVT.

J is TRBJ1-3 and V is TRBV18; 7 bases line up with TRBD1. Germline lookup yields CDR1 KGHSH and CDR2 LQKENI. V lost 2 bases to trimming and J lost 7 bases; unmatched junction nucleotides: 17. CDR3 size: 18 residues. The CDR3 DNA is TGTGCCAGCTCACCATTTAGTGCTGGGACCGGGACAGTCAACACCATATATTTT. Its translation is CASSPFSAGTGTVNTIYF.

This clone is medium-sized by share. This chain joins TRBV6-5 and TRBJ1-1; no firm D call. The CDR3 runs 13 residues. The germline V and J ends were trimmed by 2 bases and 1 base, with 5 bases remaining between them. In germline, CDR1 is MNHEY, CDR2 SVGAGI. The CDR3: CASSYKQNTEAFF. The CDR3 nucleotides are TGTGCCAGCAGTTACAAACAGAACACTGAAGCTTTCTTT.

The rearrangement links TRBV28 to TRBJ2-4; the match to TRBD2 covers 7 bases. The CDR3 spans 15 residues. Germline CDR1 reads MDHEN; CDR2 reads SYDVKM. The CDR3 sequence: CATMAGVIAKNIQYF. DNA of the CDR3: TGTGCGACAATGGCGGGGGTCATAGCCAAAAACATTCAGTACTTC. Combining the CDR3 with reference TRBV28 and TRBJ2-4 gives the whole variable domain DVKVTQSSRYLVKRTGEKVFLECVQDMDHENMFWYRQDPGLGLRLIYFSYDVKMKEKGDIPEGYSVSREKKERFSLILESASTNQTSMYLCATMAGVIAKNIQYFGAGTRLSVL.

This clone was detected only a few times. V and J are TRBV5-6 and TRBJ2-3; 9 nucleotides agree with TRBD1. Germline loops: CDR1 SGHDT, CDR2 YYEEEE. CDR3 size: 15 residues. The junction had 4 bases not matched to a gene; V was cut back by 4 bases and J by 1 base. CDR3 DNA: TGTGCCAGCAGCCGGGACAGGGTGCGCACAGATACGCAGTATTTT. The encoded protein is CASSRDRVRTDTQYF.

The CDR3: CASSYDGGRADTQYF. The DNA for the CDR3 is TGTGCCAGCAGTTACGATGGCGGGAGGGCTGATACGCAGTATTTT. The chain is built from TRBV6-2 or TRBV6-3 and TRBJ2-3; 9 nucleotides match TRBD2. CDR1 is MNHEY, CDR2 SVGEGT, per germline. The trim removed 2 bases at V and 6 bases at J, leaving 6 bases unmatched. CDR3 length equals 15 residues.

This clone was observed a few times. The rearrangement joins TRBV29-1 to TRBJ2-1; D unresolved. The germline V gene has CDR1 SQVTM and CDR2 ANQGSEA. This CDR3 is built from 12 residues. In nucleotides, the CDR3 is TGCGGCTCTTCTTCAGGTTCCAATGAGCAGTTCTTC. Residues: CGSSSGSNEQFF.

The V gene is TRBV4-1, the J gene TRBJ2-7, with 11 bases identical to TRBD1. With 0 bases clipped from V and 2 bases from J, the junction kept 6 bases outside the gene matches. Germline V CDR1 and CDR2: MGHRA, YSYEKL. CDR3 length: 17 residues. CDR3 residues: CASSQEPRTGGPYEQYF. DNA for the CDR3: TGCGCCAGCAGCCAAGAGCCCCGGACAGGGGGCCCCTACGAGCAGTACTTC.

The chain recombines TRBV3-1 (or the pseudogene TRBV3-2) with TRBJ2-5; D possibly corresponds to TRBD1 (5 bases). The CDR3 has 15 amino acids. Germline values: CDR1 LGHDT, CDR2 YNNKEL (reference sequence). V was shortened by 0 bases and J by 3 bases, with 11 bases between the two germline ends. The CDR3: CASSQDATEKETQYF. The CDR3 DNA follows: TGTGCCAGCAGCCAAGACGCGACAGAAAAAGAGACCCAGTACTTC.